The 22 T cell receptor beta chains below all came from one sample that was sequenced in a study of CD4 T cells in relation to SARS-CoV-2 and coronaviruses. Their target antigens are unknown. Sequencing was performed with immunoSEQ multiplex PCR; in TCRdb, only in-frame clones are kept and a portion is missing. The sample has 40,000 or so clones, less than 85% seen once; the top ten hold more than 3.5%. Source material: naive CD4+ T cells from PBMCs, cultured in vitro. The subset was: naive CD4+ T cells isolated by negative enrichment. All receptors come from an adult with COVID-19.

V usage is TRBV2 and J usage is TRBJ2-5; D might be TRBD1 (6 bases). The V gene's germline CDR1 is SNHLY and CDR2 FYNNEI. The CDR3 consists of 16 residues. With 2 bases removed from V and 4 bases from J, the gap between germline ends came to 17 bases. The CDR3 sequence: CASSETQTGTAETQYF. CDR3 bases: TGTGCCAGCAGTGAAACCCAAACAGGGACCGCAGAGACCCAGTACTTC. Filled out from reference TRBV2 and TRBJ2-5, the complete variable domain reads EPEVTQTPSHQVTQMGQEVILRCVPISNHLYFYWYRQILGQKVEFLVSFYNNEISEKSEIFDDQFSVERPDGSNFTLKIRSTKLEDSAMYFCASSETQTGTAETQYFGPGTRLLVL.

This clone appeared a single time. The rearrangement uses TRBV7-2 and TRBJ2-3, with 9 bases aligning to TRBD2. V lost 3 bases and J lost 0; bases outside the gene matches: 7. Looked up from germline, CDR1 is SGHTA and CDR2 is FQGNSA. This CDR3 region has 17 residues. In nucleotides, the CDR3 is TGTGCCAGCAGCTTCTTCCTAGCGGGACCGAGCACAGATACGCAGTATTTT. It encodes CASSFFLAGPSTDTQYF.

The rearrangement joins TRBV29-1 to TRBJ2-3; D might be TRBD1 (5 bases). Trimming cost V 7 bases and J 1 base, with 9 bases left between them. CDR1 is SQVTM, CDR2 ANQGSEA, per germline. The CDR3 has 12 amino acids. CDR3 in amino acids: CSGRRGTDTQYF. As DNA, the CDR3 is TGCAGCGGTCGCAGGGGCACAGATACGCAGTATTTT.

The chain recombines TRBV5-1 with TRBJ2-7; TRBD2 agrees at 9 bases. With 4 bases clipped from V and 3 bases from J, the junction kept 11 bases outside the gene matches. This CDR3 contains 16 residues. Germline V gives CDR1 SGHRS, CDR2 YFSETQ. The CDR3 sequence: CASSLMRGGRGYEQYF. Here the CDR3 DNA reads TGCGCCAGCAGCCTAATGCGGGGCGGGAGGGGCTACGAGCAGTACTTC.

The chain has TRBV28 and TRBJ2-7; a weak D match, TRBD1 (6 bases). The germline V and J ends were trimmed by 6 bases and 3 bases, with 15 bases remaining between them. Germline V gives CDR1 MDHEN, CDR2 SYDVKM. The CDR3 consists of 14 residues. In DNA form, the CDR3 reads TGTGCCAGCAGGCCTACAGGGATCGTCTACGAGCAGTACTTC. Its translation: CASRPTGIVYEQYF. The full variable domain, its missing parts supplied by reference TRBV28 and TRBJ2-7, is DVKVTQSSRYLVKRTGEKVFLECVQDMDHENMFWYRQDPGLGLRLIYFSYDVKMKEKGDIPEGYSVSREKKERFSLILESASTNQTSMYLCASRPTGIVYEQYFGPGTRLTVT.

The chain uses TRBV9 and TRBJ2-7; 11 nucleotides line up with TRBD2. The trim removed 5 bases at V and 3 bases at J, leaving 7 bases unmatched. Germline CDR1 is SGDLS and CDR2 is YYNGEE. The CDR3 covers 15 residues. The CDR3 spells CASSRTSGSIYEQYF. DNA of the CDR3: TGTGCCAGCAGTCGCACTAGCGGGAGTATCTACGAGCAGTACTTC. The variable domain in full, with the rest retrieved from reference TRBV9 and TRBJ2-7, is DSGVTQTPKHLITATGQRVTLRCSPRSGDLSVYWYQQSLDQGLQFLIQYYNGEERAKGNILERFSAQQFPDLHSELNLSSLELGDSALYFCASSRTSGSIYEQYFGPGTRLTVT.

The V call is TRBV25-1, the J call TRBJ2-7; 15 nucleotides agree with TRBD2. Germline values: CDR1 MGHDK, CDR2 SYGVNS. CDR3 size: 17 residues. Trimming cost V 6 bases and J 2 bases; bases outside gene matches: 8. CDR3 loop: CASRRGTSGRITYEQYF. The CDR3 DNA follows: TGTGCCAGCAGGAGGGGGACTAGCGGGAGGATCACCTACGAGCAGTACTTC.

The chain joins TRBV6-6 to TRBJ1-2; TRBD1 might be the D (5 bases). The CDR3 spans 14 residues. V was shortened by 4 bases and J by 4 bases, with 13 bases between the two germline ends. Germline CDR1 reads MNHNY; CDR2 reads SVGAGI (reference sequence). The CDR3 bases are TGTGCCAGCAGTTTCTCGGACACCGTCTATGGCTACACCTTC. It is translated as CASSFSDTVYGYTF.

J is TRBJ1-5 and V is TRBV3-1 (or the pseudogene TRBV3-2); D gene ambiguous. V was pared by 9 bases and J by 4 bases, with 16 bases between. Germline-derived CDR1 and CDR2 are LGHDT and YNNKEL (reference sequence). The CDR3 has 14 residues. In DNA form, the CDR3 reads TGTGCCAGACCCGTTTTCAGCAGAAATCAGCCCCAGCATTTT. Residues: CARPVFSRNQPQHF.

Written as DNA, the CDR3 is TGTGCCAGCAGCTCGAGGTGGCGGGAGTCTACAGATACGCAGTATTTT. Translation gives CASSSRWRESTDTQYF. This chain joins TRBV7-2 and TRBJ2-3, with 7 positions matching TRBD2. CDR1 SGHTA and CDR2 FQGNSA come from the germline V gene. The CDR3 extends over 16 amino acids. The V and J ends lost 4 bases and 3 bases, in that order; junction bases with no gene match: 10.

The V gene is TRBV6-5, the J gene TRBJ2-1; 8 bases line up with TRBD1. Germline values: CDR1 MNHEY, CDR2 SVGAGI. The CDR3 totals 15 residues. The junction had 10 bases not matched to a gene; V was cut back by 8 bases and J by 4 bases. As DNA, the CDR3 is TGTGCCAGCGGCCCTTTGGGACAGGTGTACAATGAGCAGTTCTTC. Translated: CASGPLGQVYNEQFF.

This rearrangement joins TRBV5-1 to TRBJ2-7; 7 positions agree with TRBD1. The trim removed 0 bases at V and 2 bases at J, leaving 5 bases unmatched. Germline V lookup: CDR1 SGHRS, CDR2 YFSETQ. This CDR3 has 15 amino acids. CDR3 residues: CASSLEGQRAYEQYF. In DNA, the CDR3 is TGCGCCAGCAGCTTGGAGGGACAGCGTGCCTACGAGCAGTACTTC.

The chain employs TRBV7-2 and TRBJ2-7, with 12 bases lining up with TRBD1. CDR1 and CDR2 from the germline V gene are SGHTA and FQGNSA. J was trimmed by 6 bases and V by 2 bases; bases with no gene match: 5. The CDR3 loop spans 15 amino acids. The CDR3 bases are TGTGCCAGCAGCTTACAGGGACAGGGGGCCTTCGAGCAGTACTTC. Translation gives CASSLQGQGAFEQYF. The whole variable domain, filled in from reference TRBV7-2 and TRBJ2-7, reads GAGVSQSPSNKVTEKGKDVELRCDPISGHTALYWYRQSLGQGLEFLIYFQGNSAPDKSGLPSDRFSAERTGGSVSTLTIQRTQQEDSAVYLCASSLQGQGAFEQYFGPGTRLTVT.

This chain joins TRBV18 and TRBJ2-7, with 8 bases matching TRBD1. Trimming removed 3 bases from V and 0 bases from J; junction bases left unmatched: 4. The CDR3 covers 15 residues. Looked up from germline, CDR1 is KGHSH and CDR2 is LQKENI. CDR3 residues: CASSPGQASSYEQYF. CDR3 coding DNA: TGTGCCAGCTCACCGGGACAGGCAAGCTCCTACGAGCAGTACTTC.

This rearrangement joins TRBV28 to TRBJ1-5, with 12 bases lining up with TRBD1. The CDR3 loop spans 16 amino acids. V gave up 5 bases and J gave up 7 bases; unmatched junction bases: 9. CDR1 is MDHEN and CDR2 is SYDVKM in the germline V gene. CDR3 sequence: CASSRASGQGAQPQHF. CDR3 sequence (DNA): TGTGCCAGCAGTCGAGCGTCGGGACAGGGGGCCCAGCCCCAGCATTTT.

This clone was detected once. The CDR3 DNA follows: TGTGCCAGCACCCCCACCCTGGACAGGGGGCGCGGCTACACCTTC. Its protein product is CASTPTLDRGRGYTF. The chain joins TRBV28 to TRBJ1-2; 11 bases match TRBD1. The CDR3 contains 15 residues. Germline trimming cut 7 bases from V and 8 bases from J; bases unmatched to any gene: 12. In germline, CDR1 is MDHEN, CDR2 SYDVKM.

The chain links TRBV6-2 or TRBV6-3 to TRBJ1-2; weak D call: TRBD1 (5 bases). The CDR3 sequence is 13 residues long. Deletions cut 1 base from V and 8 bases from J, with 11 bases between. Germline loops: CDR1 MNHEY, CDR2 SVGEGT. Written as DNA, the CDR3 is TGTGCCAGCAGTTACTTAAAACAGGACGGCTACACCTTC. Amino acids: CASSYLKQDGYTF.

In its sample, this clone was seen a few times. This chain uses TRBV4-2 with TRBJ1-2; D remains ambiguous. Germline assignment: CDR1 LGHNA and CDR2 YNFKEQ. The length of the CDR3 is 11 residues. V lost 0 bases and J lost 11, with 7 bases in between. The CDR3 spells CASSQEAIYTF. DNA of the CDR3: TGTGCCAGCAGCCAAGAGGCCATTTACACCTTC.

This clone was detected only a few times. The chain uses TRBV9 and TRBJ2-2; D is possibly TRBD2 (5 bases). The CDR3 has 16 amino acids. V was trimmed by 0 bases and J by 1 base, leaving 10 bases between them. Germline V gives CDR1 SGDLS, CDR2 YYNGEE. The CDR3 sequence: CASSVVGGLNTGELFF. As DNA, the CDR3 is TGTGCCAGCAGCGTAGTAGGAGGCCTGAACACCGGGGAGCTGTTTTTT. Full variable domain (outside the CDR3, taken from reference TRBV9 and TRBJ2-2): DSGVTQTPKHLITATGQRVTLRCSPRSGDLSVYWYQQSLDQGLQFLIQYYNGEERAKGNILERFSAQQFPDLHSELNLSSLELGDSALYFCASSVVGGLNTGELFFGEGSRLTVL.

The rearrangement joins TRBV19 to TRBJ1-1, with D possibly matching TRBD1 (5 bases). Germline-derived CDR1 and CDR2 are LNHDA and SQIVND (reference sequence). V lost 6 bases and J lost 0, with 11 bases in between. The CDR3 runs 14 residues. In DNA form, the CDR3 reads TGTGCCAGTAGCCCGGGACTCGTGAACACTGAAGCTTTCTTT. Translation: CASSPGLVNTEAFF.

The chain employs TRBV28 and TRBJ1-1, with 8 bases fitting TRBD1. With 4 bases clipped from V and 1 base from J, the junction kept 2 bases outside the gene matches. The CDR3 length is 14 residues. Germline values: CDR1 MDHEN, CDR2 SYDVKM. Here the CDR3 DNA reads TGTGCCAGCAGTTCCGGGACAGGGAACACTGAAGCTTTCTTT. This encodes CASSSGTGNTEAFF.

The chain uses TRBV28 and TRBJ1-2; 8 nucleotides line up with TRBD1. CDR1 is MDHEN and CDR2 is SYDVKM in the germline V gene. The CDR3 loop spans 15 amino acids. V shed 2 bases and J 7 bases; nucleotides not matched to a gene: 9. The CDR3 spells CASSLITGGSSGYTF. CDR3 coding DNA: TGTGCCAGCAGTTTAATAACAGGGGGTTCGAGTGGCTACACCTTC.